Below are 24 T cell receptor beta chains sequenced from a single sample in a study of blood T cells in healthy people across ages. PCR was performed a second time for roughly 7 to 11 cycles using a sample-barcoded 5' primer and a J-beta primer mix. TCRdb processed the 5' RACE reads anew with MiXCR; each CDR3 protein has one entry. The repertoire has around 280,000 distinct CDR3 sequences, around 30% of them found once; the top ten carry approximately 30%. Input material: blood. The receptors shown here come from a woman in her 70s in good health.

In this sample, this clonotype turned up a few times. The chain combines TRBV20-1 with TRBJ2-1, with 9 bases matching TRBD1. CDR3 length: 15 amino acids. V dropped 0 bases and J dropped 7; count of bases not matched to a gene: 7. The germline CDR1 and CDR2 sequences are DFQATT and SNEGSKA (reference sequence). The CDR3 nucleotides read TGCAGTGCTAGAGATCGGGGACAGGGTCGGAATGAGCAGTTCTTC. Residues: CSARDRGQGRNEQFF.

The V call is TRBV10-3, the J call TRBJ1-2; D is undetermined. There are 11 residues in the CDR3. Germline V CDR1 and CDR2: ENHRY, SYGVKD. V was clipped by 2 bases and J by 7 bases, with 5 bases between them. CDR3 nucleotides: TGTGCCATCAGTGAGGGGTCTGGCTACACCTTC. Its translation is CAISEGSGYTF.

Note on this clonotype: The junction differs from germline at one of its ends, possibly a read error. V usage is TRBV20-1 and J usage is TRBJ2-5, with TRBD2 matching over 7 bases. Per the germline V gene, CDR1 is DFQATT and CDR2 is SNEGSKA (reference sequence). The CDR3 extends over 12 amino acids. In DNA, the CDR3 is TGCAGCCAAAGTATTAGCGGCGGGAGTCAGTCCTTC. This sequence encodes CSQSISGGSQSF.

This clonotype has only a few counts. The V and J genes are TRBV20-1 and TRBJ2-1, with D perhaps assigned TRBD1 or TRBD2 (6 bases each). Near its end, the DNA agrees better with TRBJ2-5, so the J call may be wrong. This CDR3 is 15 amino acids long. Germline V gives CDR1 DFQATT, CDR2 SNEGSKA (reference sequence). The CDR3 region has the DNA TGCAGTGCTAGCCCGGGACATCCCTCGGGGGAGGCCCAGTACTTC. It translates to CSASPGHPSGEAQYF.

The V call is TRBV21-1, the J call TRBJ2-3; the tabulated D call, TRBD2, remains unverified against the DNA. TRBV21-1 is flagged as a pseudogene. The length of the CDR3 is 18 residues. This chain's CDR3 is CASSPLGLAGPSTDTQYF. The CDR3 coding sequence is TGTGCCAGCAGTCCATTGGGACTAGCGGGTCCTAGCACAGATACGCAGTATTTT.

The sample holds a few counts of this clonotype. The J gene is TRBJ2-5, the V gene TRBV4-1; possible D gene TRBD1, 7 bases. The closer fit of TRBJ2-7 to the DNA end suggests the J call may be wrong. This CDR3 is 18 amino acids long. Germline CDR1 reads MGHRA; CDR2 reads YSYEKL. This CDR3 reads CASSQERGLTGRSYEQYF. For the CDR3, the DNA is TGCGCCAGCAGCCAAGAGAGGGGGCTGACCGGGAGAAGTTACGAGCAGTACTTC.

The chain is built from TRBV6-5 and TRBJ2-7; 8 bases align to TRBD1. The germline V gene has CDR1 MNHEY and CDR2 SVGAGI. The CDR3 runs to 13 residues. J gave up 3 bases and V 6 bases, and 4 bases lay outside the gene matches. CDR3 DNA sequence: TGTGCCAGCAGCTCCGGGACAGGCTACGAGCAGTACTTC. It specifies CASSSGTGYEQYF.

This rearrangement joins TRBV11-1 to TRBJ1-4; TRBD1 might be the D (6 bases). The CDR3 runs 15 residues. The V end was cut by 4 bases, the J end by 4 bases, with 13 bases between. Germline lookup yields CDR1 SGHAT and CDR2 FQDESV (reference sequence). The CDR3 region is CASSSPEDSNEKLFF. CDR3 sequence (DNA): TGTGCCAGCAGCTCCCCCGAGGACAGTAATGAAAAACTGTTTTTT. The full variable domain, its missing parts supplied by reference TRBV11-1 and TRBJ1-4, is EAEVAQSPRYKITEKSQAVAFWCDPISGHATLYWYRQILGQGPELLVQFQDESVVDDSQLPKDRFSAERLKGVDSTLKIQPAELGDSAMYLCASSSPEDSNEKLFFGSGTQLSVL.

This clonotype has only a few counts. The CDR3 DNA sequence: TGTGCCAGCAGATTACAGGGTTTTGGTAGCAATCAGCCCCAGCATTTT. Encoded protein: CASRLQGFGSNQPQHF. This rearrangement joins TRBV28 to TRBJ1-5; TRBD1 is a possible D gene (6 bases). V gave up 6 bases and J gave up 0 bases, with 15 bases separating them. Germline V lookup: CDR1 MDHEN, CDR2 SYDVKM. This CDR3 spans 16 amino acids.

This clonotype was observed a handful of times. The chain is built from TRBV28 and TRBJ2-5; D might be TRBD2 (7 bases). The better agreement between TRBJ2-7 and the DNA end casts doubt on the J call. The length of the CDR3 is 14 residues. Germline CDR1 is MDHEN and CDR2 is SYDVKM. The CDR3 bases are TGTGCCACCAAAAAGGGGGGGGTATCCTACGAGCAGTACTTC. This translates into CATKKGGVSYEQYF.

This chain uses TRBV29-1 with TRBJ1-5; 7 bases map to TRBD1. CDR1 is SQVTM and CDR2 is ANQGSEA in the germline V gene. V trimming: 4 bases; J trimming: 2 bases; junction bases outside the gene matches: 2. CDR3 size: 13 residues. DNA of the CDR3: TGCAGCGTTGGGGACAGCGGCAATCAGCCCCAGCATTTT. Protein product: CSVGDSGNQPQHF.

This sequence joins TRBV7-9 and TRBJ1-5, with D perhaps TRBD1 (6 bases). Germline V gene data show CDR1 as SEHNR and CDR2 as FQNEAQ (reference sequence). Trimming removed 3 bases from V and 5 bases from J, with 11 bases in between. The CDR3 contains 14 residues. The DNA of the CDR3 is TGTGCCAGCAGCTTGGGGGGGGCCCATCAGCCCCAGCATTTT. Translation: CASSLGGAHQPQHF. Combining the CDR3 with reference TRBV7-9 and TRBJ1-5 gives the whole variable domain DTGVSQNPRHKITKRGQNVTFRCDPISEHNRLYWYRQTLGQGPEFLTYFQNEAQLEKSRLLSDRFSAERPKGSFSTLEIQRTEQGDSAMYLCASSLGGAHQPQHFGDGTRLSIL.

This chain joins TRBV20-1 and TRBJ2-7; D is perhaps TRBD1 (5 bases). The length of the CDR3 is 15 residues. Germline V lookup: CDR1 DFQATT, CDR2 SNEGSKA (reference sequence). The V gene lost 3 bases and the J gene lost 0 bases, with 15 bases spanning the gap. The CDR3 DNA reads TGCAGTGCTAGTGGGGCAGCCACTCGCTCCTACGAGCAGTACTTC. As protein: CSASGAATRSYEQYF.

The chain employs TRBV7-9 and TRBJ1-4; the D is unclear. CDR1 SEHNR and CDR2 FQNEAQ come from the germline V gene (reference sequence). This CDR3 has 15 amino acids. Trimming cost V 5 bases and J 7 bases, with 17 bases left between them. The CDR3 is CASSPKGGLSEKLFF. For the CDR3, the DNA is TGTGCCAGCAGCCCTAAAGGAGGGCTTAGTGAAAAACTGTTTTTT. The variable domain in full, with the rest retrieved from reference TRBV7-9 and TRBJ1-4, is DTGVSQNPRHKITKRGQNVTFRCDPISEHNRLYWYRQTLGQGPEFLTYFQNEAQLEKSRLLSDRFSAERPKGSFSTLEIQRTEQGDSAMYLCASSPKGGLSEKLFFGSGTQLSVL.

The chain joins TRBV4-1 to TRBJ2-1; 7 bases fit TRBD2. Trimming cost V 3 bases and J 6 bases; bases outside gene matches: 11. CDR1 and CDR2 (germline): MGHRA, YSYEKL. The CDR3 is 16 residues long. Here the CDR3 reads CASSHTRLAGGNEQFF. The DNA for the CDR3 is TGCGCCAGCAGCCATACAAGACTAGCTGGGGGCAATGAGCAGTTCTTC.

Here the CDR3 DNA reads TGTGCCAGCAGTGTAGGGGCAGCGGATGAGCAGTTCTTC. Protein sequence: CASSVGAADEQFF. The chain combines TRBV25-1 with TRBJ2-1; either TRBD1 or TRBD2 may supply D (5 bases each). The CDR3 runs 13 residues. V lost 4 bases, J lost 8 bases, and 12 bases lay in between. The germline gives CDR1 MGHDK, CDR2 SYGVNS.

The chain couples TRBV29-1 to TRBJ2-3; 9 bases fit TRBD2. The germline CDR1 and CDR2 sequences are SQVTM and ANQGSEA. This CDR3 is built from 14 residues. V lost 5 bases, J lost 3 bases, and 6 bases stayed unmatched. CDR3 amino acids: CSVPLAGRTDTQYF. In DNA form, the CDR3 reads TGCAGCGTTCCCCTAGCGGGGCGAACAGATACGCAGTATTTT.

The table lists this clonotype with a few counts. This chain links TRBV28 with TRBJ2-5; 7 bases are shared with TRBD2. CDR3 size: 16 residues. After removal of 2 bases from V and 1 base from J, the junction contained 7 bases not matched to a gene. Germline values: CDR1 MDHEN, CDR2 SYDVKM. CDR3 nucleotide sequence: TGTGCCAGCAGTTTAAGCGGGGTGGGAGGCCAAGAGACCCAGTACTTC. Its translation is CASSLSGVGGQETQYF.

The chain employs TRBV18 and TRBJ2-5; 8 nucleotides align to TRBD2. The J call is uncertain, as TRBJ2-1 better fits the DNA end. Germline CDR1 and CDR2: KGHSH and LQKENI. This CDR3 has 15 residues. In DNA form, the CDR3 reads TGTGCCAGCTCACAGAGCGGGAGTCGGGTAAATGAGCAGTTCTTC. Translation gives CASSQSGSRVNEQFF.

This clonotype has a handful of counts. The chain uses TRBV4-1 and TRBJ2-1, with D perhaps matching TRBD2 (6 bases). The CDR3 consists of 15 residues. V was shortened by 0 bases and J by 4 bases, with 10 bases between the two germline ends. Germline CDR1 and CDR2: MGHRA and YSYEKL. CDR3: CASSQERDSYNEQFF. CDR3 coding DNA: TGCGCCAGCAGCCAAGAGCGGGACTCTTACAATGAGCAGTTCTTC.

This chain links TRBV3-1 with TRBJ2-4, with 7 positions matching TRBD2. Germline V CDR1 and CDR2: LGHDT, YNNKEL (reference sequence). Unmatched junction bases numbered 8, after V lost 1 base and J lost 5 bases. This CDR3 is built from 16 residues. CDR3 sequence: CASSQAQRGGENIQYF. In DNA, the CDR3 is TGTGCCAGCAGCCAAGCCCAGCGGGGAGGGGAAAACATTCAGTACTTC.

Concerning this clonotype: One end of the junction does not line up with germline, which may come from a read error. The rearrangement uses TRBV29-1 and TRBJ2-1; no reliable D call. Looked up from germline, CDR1 is SQVTM and CDR2 is ANQGSEA. The length of the CDR3 is 14 residues. The CDR3 loop reads CSVEPKKGLSEQLF. The CDR3 DNA follows: TGCAGCGTTGAACCAAAGAAGGGATTAAGTGAGCAGCTCTTC.

In its sample, this clonotype was seen a few times. The V and J genes are TRBV6-1 and TRBJ2-1; 8 bases fit TRBD1. V dropped 0 bases and J dropped 7; count of bases not matched to a gene: 11. The V gene's germline CDR1 is MNHNS and CDR2 SASEGT. The CDR3 extends over 17 amino acids. CDR3 loop: CASSEAVVSGDRNEQFF. CDR3 sequence (DNA): TGTGCCAGCAGTGAAGCAGTGGTTTCCGGGGACAGGAATGAGCAGTTCTTC.

This clonotype has a handful of counts. The chain combines TRBV20-1 with TRBJ1-2; possible D gene TRBD1, 5 bases. The length of the CDR3 is 13 residues. Trimming removed 3 bases at V and 8 bases at J, with 16 bases between. Germline loops: CDR1 DFQATT, CDR2 SNEGSKA (reference sequence). The CDR3 coding sequence is TGCAGTGCTAGGGAGGGACGAGTCAAGGGCTACACCTTC. Translation: CSAREGRVKGYTF.